The 10 T cell receptor beta chains below all came from one sample that was sequenced in a study of blood T cells in healthy people across ages. Then a second PCR, running roughly 7 to 11 cycles, was carried out with a sample-barcoded 5' primer and a J-beta primer mix. TCRdb reanalysed the 5' RACE reads using MiXCR and keeps one entry per CDR3 protein. The profile covers approximately 350,000 distinct CDR3 sequences, with 45% to 65% appearing a single time and approximately 51% taken by the ten largest. The sequenced sample was blood. The origin of the receptors is a man between 60 and 75 years old in good health.

The chain uses TRBV11-2 and TRBJ1-2, with D unresolved. Trimming shortened V by 5 bases and J by 6 bases, and 16 bases separated the two germline ends. The CDR3 covers 14 residues. Germline-derived CDR1 and CDR2 are SGHAT and FQNNGV. The CDR3 here is CASSPNQGFNGYTF. The DNA for the CDR3 is TGTGCCAGCAGCCCCAACCAAGGGTTCAATGGCTACACCTTC.

The sample holds a few counts of this clonotype. The gene calls are TRBV28 and TRBJ2-6, with D unclear. V was trimmed by 1 base and J by 0 bases, leaving 10 bases between them. Germline CDR1 MDHEN, CDR2 SYDVKM. The CDR3 runs to 17 residues. In DNA form, the CDR3 reads TGTGCCAGCAGTTTATCTGGAGTACCCTCTGGGGCCAACGTCCTGACTTTC. Translated, it gives CASSLSGVPSGANVLTF.

This sequence joins TRBV11-2 and TRBJ1-2, with D unresolved. V lost 2 bases and J lost 4, with 5 bases in between. The V gene's germline CDR1 is SGHAT and CDR2 FQNNGV. This CDR3 is built from 12 residues. The CDR3: CASSLNLYGYTF. The CDR3 region has the DNA TGTGCCAGCAGCTTAAACCTCTATGGCTACACCTTC.

This clonotype occurred a few times. Since a much larger clone is just one base distant, this may be a read error. The CDR3, as DNA: TGTGCCACCAGTGGCCCAGCAAAGGGCTCCTACAATGAGCAGTACTTC. It encodes CATSGPAKGSYNEQYF. J is TRBJ2-1 and V is TRBV24-1; D remains unclear. The J call may be incorrect, as the DNA end agrees better with TRBJ2-7. The CDR3 covers 16 residues. CDR1 is KGHDR and CDR2 is SFDVKD in the germline V gene.

The chain carries TRBV20-1 and TRBJ2-5; 10 bases align to TRBD2. The end of the DNA fits TRBJ2-4 better, so the J call may be wrong. Germline-derived CDR1 and CDR2 are DFQATT and SNEGSKA (reference sequence). This CDR3 is 18 amino acids long. CDR3 sequence reads: CSAPDRRGVSGGPNIQYF. The DNA of the CDR3 is TGCAGTGCACCCGATCGACGGGGGGTTAGCGGGGGGCCCAACATTCAGTACTTC.

V gene TRBV28 combines with J gene TRBJ2-1, with TRBD2 identical over 16 bases. CDR1 MDHEN and CDR2 SYDVKM come from the germline V gene. The V segment lost 0 bases and the J segment 9 bases; nucleotides outside the gene matches: 5. This CDR3 region has 17 residues. The CDR3 region has the DNA TGTGCCAGCAGTTTATGGGGGACTAGCGGGAGGGCCGGTGAGCAGTTCTTC. Translating gives CASSLWGTSGRAGEQFF.

This chain uses TRBV10-2 with TRBJ2-1; 9 bases line up with TRBD2. The V gene end was trimmed by 8 bases and the J gene end by 4 bases; junction bases not matched to a gene: 3. In germline, CDR1 is WSHSY, CDR2 SAAADI. The CDR3 consists of 13 residues. This CDR3 reads CASGLAGYNEQFF. In DNA, the CDR3 is TGCGCCAGCGGGCTAGCGGGATACAATGAGCAGTTCTTC.

This chain joins TRBV20-1 and TRBJ1-1, with TRBD1 matching 7 bases. Germline V gene lookup returns CDR1 DFQATT and CDR2 SNEGSKA (reference sequence). With V trimmed by 3 bases and J by 5 bases, 3 bases remained unmatched. This CDR3 comprises 12 residues. CDR3 sequence: CSASPGGTEAFF. CDR3 nucleotide sequence: TGCAGTGCTAGTCCAGGGGGGACTGAAGCTTTCTTT.

This clonotype has ten or more counts. The CDR3 protein is CSAERGSSYEQYF. DNA for the CDR3: TGCAGTGCCGAGAGGGGGAGCTCCTACGAGCAGTACTTC. The V gene is TRBV20-1, the J gene TRBJ2-7; the D gene is possibly TRBD1 (6 bases). Germline-derived CDR1 and CDR2 are DFQATT and SNEGSKA (reference sequence). This CDR3 is 13 amino acids long. Trimming stripped 6 bases from V and 0 bases from J, with 12 bases between.

This chain uses TRBV3-1 with TRBJ2-7; D call uncertain. Per the germline V gene, CDR1 is LGHDT and CDR2 is YNNKEL (reference sequence). This CDR3 is built from 13 residues. V was clipped by 2 bases and J by 0 bases, with 5 bases between them. The CDR3 reads CASSQTASYEQYF. Here the CDR3 DNA reads TGTGCCAGCAGCCAAACGGCCTCCTACGAGCAGTACTTC.